Following are 21 T cell receptor beta chains from one sample sequenced in a study of OX40 agonist ivuxolimab in advanced cancers. Produced via immunoSEQ multiplex PCR; TCRdb's table is partial and in-frame only. The sample lists 90,000 to 100,000 clones; about 79% were seen once. The source material was CD4+ or CD8+ T cells sorted from blood, sampled in a trial of the OX40 agonist ivuxolimab. These receptors came from an adult with an advanced solid tumor such as melanoma, head and neck, liver or kidney cancer.

This chain links TRBV6-6 with TRBJ2-5; perhaps TRBD2 as D (5 bases). V was cut by 11 bases and J by 3 bases, with 13 bases left in between. The CDR3 has 12 residues. CDR1 and CDR2 (germline): MNHNY, SVGAGI (reference sequence). The CDR3 DNA follows: TGTGCCGCCTCGTGGCGGGAAGAGACCCAGTACTTC. Residues: CAASWREETQYF.

The chain has TRBV5-6 and TRBJ2-2; no clear D gene. Germline-derived CDR1 and CDR2 are SGHDT and YYEEEE. This CDR3 is built from 14 residues. V lost 4 bases and J lost 6, with 13 bases in between. The CDR3 DNA sequence: TGTGCCAGCAGCCCGGTCGCGAGGTCCGGGGAGCTGTTTTTT. Amino acid sequence: CASSPVARSGELFF. The variable domain in full, completed from reference TRBV5-6 and TRBJ2-2, reads DAGVTQSPTHLIKTRGQQVTLRCSPKSGHDTVSWYQQALGQGPQFIFQYYEEEERQRGNFPDRFSGHQFPNYSSELNVNALLLGDSALYLCASSPVARSGELFFGEGSRLTVL.

V is TRBV28 and J is TRBJ1-5, with D hard to call. V was pared by 3 bases and J by 7 bases, with 13 bases between. CDR3 length: 14 residues. The V gene's germline CDR1 is MDHEN and CDR2 SYDVKM. The CDR3 DNA sequence: TGTGCCAGCAGTTTGGGTCCCCTAGGGCAGCCCCAGCATTTT. Amino acids: CASSLGPLGQPQHF.

This chain connects TRBV13 to TRBJ2-5, with TRBD1 identical over 9 bases. The CDR3 consists of 18 residues. Germline values: CDR1 PRHDT, CDR2 FYEKMQ (reference sequence). J gave up 4 bases and V 5 bases, and 17 bases lay outside the gene matches. DNA for the CDR3: TGTGCCAGCAGCGAACGGGACAGGGTCTGGGGGGTCCCAGAGACCCAGTACTTC. Translation gives CASSERDRVWGVPETQYF.

The V and J genes are TRBV19 and TRBJ1-1; D is unclear. Germline CDR1 and CDR2: LNHDA and SQIVND (reference sequence). This CDR3 region has 11 residues. With 5 bases removed from V and 4 bases from J, the gap between germline ends came to 5 bases. The CDR3 region has the DNA TGTGCCAGTAGTGTGTTCACTGAAGCTTTCTTT. It is translated as CASSVFTEAFF.

The chain carries TRBV19 and TRBJ2-3; 11 bases are a match to TRBD1. V gave up 3 bases and J gave up 4 bases; unmatched junction bases: 3. In germline, CDR1 is LNHDA, CDR2 SQIVND (reference sequence). The CDR3 contains 15 residues. The CDR3 DNA is TGTGCCAGTAGTATTTGGGGACAGGGGGCAGATACGCAGTATTTT. As protein: CASSIWGQGADTQYF.

V usage is TRBV5-8 and J usage is TRBJ1-4; TRBD1 aligns across 8 bases. CDR1 is SGHTS and CDR2 is YDEGEE in the germline V gene. The CDR3 is 16 residues long. Unmatched junction bases numbered 11, after V lost 4 bases and J lost 6 bases. In nucleotides, the CDR3 is TGTGCCAGCAGCCACTTTTTAGGACAGGGCGATGAAAAACTGTTTTTT. It specifies CASSHFLGQGDEKLFF.

The chain is built from TRBV29-1 and TRBJ2-7; 7 nucleotides line up with TRBD2. The J segment lost 3 bases and the V segment lost 4 bases, leaving 24 bases of the junction unmatched. Germline V CDR1 and CDR2: SQVTM, ANQGSEA. This CDR3 is built from 19 residues. For the CDR3, the DNA is TGCAGCGTTGGCATCTATCCAGGGTCCACGGGGGGAAGTTTCTACGAGCAGTACTTC. Translation: CSVGIYPGSTGGSFYEQYF.

The genes are TRBV11-2 and TRBJ1-5, with a tentative D call TRBD1 (5 bases). This CDR3 has 13 amino acids. Trimming shortened V by 6 bases and J by 5 bases, and 11 bases separated the two germline ends. From germline, CDR1 is SGHAT and CDR2 FQNNGV. DNA for the CDR3: TGTGCCAGCAGGCAGGGTCGCGATCAGCCCCAGCATTTT. Its protein product is CASRQGRDQPQHF.

The genes are TRBV7-1 and TRBJ2-5; TRBD2 matches 7 bases. TRBV7-1 counts as an open reading frame of uncertain function. Trimming cost V 5 bases and J 7 bases; bases outside gene matches: 7. This CDR3 spans 13 amino acids. The CDR3 is CASSLQRERTQYF. CDR3 bases: TGTGCCAGCAGCCTCCAGCGGGAAAGGACCCAGTACTTC.

The chain recombines TRBV6-6 with TRBJ2-2; D tentatively fits TRBD1 or TRBD2 (7 bases each). CDR3 length: 15 amino acids. The V and J ends lost 11 bases and 4 bases respectively, with 20 bases between them. Germline V gene sequence: CDR1 MNHNY, CDR2 SVGAGI (reference sequence). CDR3 amino acids: CAATRGGERTGELFF. The DNA for the CDR3 is TGTGCCGCCACCAGGGGGGGGGAACGCACCGGGGAGCTGTTTTTT.

Only one count was recorded for this clone. The rearrangement links TRBV6-6 to TRBJ1-5; D not certain. Germline CDR1 and CDR2: MNHNY and SVGAGI (reference sequence). Trimming took off 3 bases at V and 8 bases at J, with 11 bases between the two ends. CDR3 length equals 13 residues. The CDR3 protein is CASSYGPKEPQHF. CDR3 nucleotide sequence: TGTGCCAGCAGTTATGGGCCGAAGGAGCCCCAGCATTTT.

The V and J genes are TRBV15 and TRBJ2-4, with TRBD2 matching 12 bases. This CDR3 comprises 17 residues. Germline V CDR1 and CDR2: LNHNV, YYDKDF (reference sequence). V shed 0 bases and J 4 bases; nucleotides not matched to a gene: 4. In DNA form, the CDR3 reads TGTGCCACCAGCAGAGAGGGACTAGCGGGTTCAAAAAACATTCAGTACTTC. Its protein product is CATSREGLAGSKNIQYF.

The genes are TRBV18 and TRBJ1-1, with TRBD1 matching 7 bases. CDR1 and CDR2 from the germline V gene are KGHSH and LQKENI. V gave up 6 bases and J gave up 1 base; unmatched junction bases: 5. The CDR3 length is 14 residues. CDR3 in amino acids: CASSPRQGNTEAFF. CDR3 nucleotide sequence: TGTGCCAGCTCCCCCCGACAGGGGAACACTGAAGCTTTCTTT. Full variable domain (missing parts from reference TRBV18 and TRBJ1-1): NAGVMQNPRHLVRRRGQEARLRCSPMKGHSHVYWYRQLPEEGLKFMVYLQKENIIDESGMPKERFSAEFPKEGPSILRIQQVVRGDSAAYFCASSPRQGNTEAFFGQGTRLTVV.

For the CDR3, the DNA is TGTGCCAGCAGCTTATCGGCAGAGAGCTCCTACGAGCAGTACTTC. Translation gives CASSLSAESSYEQYF. The chain is built from TRBV7-9 and TRBJ2-7; D remains unclear. The CDR3 contains 15 residues. The germline V and J ends were trimmed by 2 bases and 0 bases, with 11 bases remaining between them. The germline V gene encodes CDR1 SEHNR and CDR2 FQNEAQ (reference sequence). Full variable domain (rest looked up from reference TRBV7-9 and TRBJ2-7): DTGVSQNPRHKITKRGQNVTFRCDPISEHNRLYWYRQTLGQGPEFLTYFQNEAQLEKSRLLSDRFSAERPKGSFSTLEIQRTEQGDSAMYLCASSLSAESSYEQYFGPGTRLTVT.

The CDR3 protein is CASSLAVDREAFF. The CDR3 DNA reads as TGCGCCAGCAGCTTGGCGGTTGACAGGGAAGCTTTCTTT. The chain carries TRBV5-1 and TRBJ1-1; D might be TRBD1 (6 bases). The germline V and J ends were trimmed by 0 bases and 8 bases, with 11 bases remaining between them. Germline CDR1 SGHRS, CDR2 YFSETQ. The CDR3 loop spans 13 amino acids.

The J gene is TRBJ1-2, the V gene TRBV10-3, with 7 bases matching TRBD1. The CDR3 runs to 14 residues. CDR1 is ENHRY, CDR2 SYGVKD, per germline. The junction had 5 bases not matched to a gene; V was cut back by 4 bases and J by 3 bases. The CDR3 sequence: CAISAGGGDYGYTF. The CDR3 DNA reads as TGTGCCATCAGTGCAGGGGGTGGGGACTATGGCTACACCTTC.

The chain uses TRBV19 and TRBJ2-3; D is uncertain. Trimming took off 6 bases at V and 3 bases at J, with 16 bases between the two ends. The CDR3 is 15 residues long. Germline lookup yields CDR1 LNHDA and CDR2 SQIVND (reference sequence). CDR3 region: CASSAGRVRTDTQYF. CDR3 sequence (DNA): TGTGCCAGTAGCGCCGGACGGGTCCGGACAGATACGCAGTATTTT.

The chain employs TRBV7-2 and TRBJ2-2; 7 positions match TRBD1. The CDR3 is 19 amino acids. V lost 1 base and J lost 0; bases outside the gene matches: 11. Germline V gene lookup returns CDR1 SGHTA and CDR2 FQGNSA. CDR3 residues: CASSLGGGLRQANTGELFF. CDR3 DNA: TGTGCCAGCAGCTTAGGAGGGGGCTTGCGGCAAGCGAACACCGGGGAGCTGTTTTTT.

The chain uses TRBV2 and TRBJ2-1; TRBD2 aligns across 11 bases. With V trimmed by 6 bases and J by 8 bases, 12 bases remained unmatched. The CDR3 is 16 residues long. Looked up from germline, CDR1 is SNHLY and CDR2 is FYNNEI. The CDR3 nucleotides read TGTGCCAGCAGAAAACAGGGTTTAGCGGGAGGGGATGAGCAGTTCTTC. Translated: CASRKQGLAGGDEQFF.

This rearrangement joins TRBV6-5 to TRBJ1-6; TRBD1 aligns across 8 bases. Germline CDR1 MNHEY, CDR2 SVGAGI. V shed 0 bases and J 12 bases; nucleotides not matched to a gene: 1. The CDR3 spans 13 residues. The CDR3, as DNA: TGTGCCAGCAGTTACTCGACAGGGGAACCCCTCCACTTT. This gives the protein CASSYSTGEPLHF.